The entry that follows covers one T cell receptor beta chain sequence. This sample is drawn from a study of T cells after yellow fever vaccination. TCRdb re-derived calls from the 5' RACE reads in MiXCR, one entry per CDR3 protein. The sample holds approximately 510,000 distinct CDR3 sequences, just over 20% seen once. Germline CDR1 and CDR2: MNHEY and SVGAGI. J lost 4 bases, V lost 4 bases, and 6 bases had no gene match. The CDR3 spans 14 residues. Sequences were derived from PBMCs, sampled less than 25 days after the first yellow fever vaccination. The chain joins TRBV6-5 to TRBJ1-1, with TRBD1 identical over 7 bases. This receptor was taken from a man aged 18 to 29 who received the YFV17D yellow fever vaccine. The CDR3 sequence: CASSSPRDSTEAFF. CDR3 in DNA: TGTGCCAGCAGTTCTCCCCGGGACAGCACTGAAGCTTTCTTT.